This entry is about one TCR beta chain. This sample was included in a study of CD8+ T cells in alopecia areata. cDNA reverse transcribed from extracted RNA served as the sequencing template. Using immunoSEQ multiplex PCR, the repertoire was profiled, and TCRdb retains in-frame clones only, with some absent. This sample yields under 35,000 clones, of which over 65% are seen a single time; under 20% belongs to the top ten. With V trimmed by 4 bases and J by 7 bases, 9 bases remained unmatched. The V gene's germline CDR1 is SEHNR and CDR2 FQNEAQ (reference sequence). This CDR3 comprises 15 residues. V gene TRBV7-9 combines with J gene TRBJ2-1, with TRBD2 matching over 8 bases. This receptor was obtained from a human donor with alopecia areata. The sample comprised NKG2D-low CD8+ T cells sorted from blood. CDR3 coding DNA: TGTGCCAGCAGCTCCCCTTTTAGCGGGGAGAATGAGCAGTTCTTC. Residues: CASSSPFSGENEQFF.